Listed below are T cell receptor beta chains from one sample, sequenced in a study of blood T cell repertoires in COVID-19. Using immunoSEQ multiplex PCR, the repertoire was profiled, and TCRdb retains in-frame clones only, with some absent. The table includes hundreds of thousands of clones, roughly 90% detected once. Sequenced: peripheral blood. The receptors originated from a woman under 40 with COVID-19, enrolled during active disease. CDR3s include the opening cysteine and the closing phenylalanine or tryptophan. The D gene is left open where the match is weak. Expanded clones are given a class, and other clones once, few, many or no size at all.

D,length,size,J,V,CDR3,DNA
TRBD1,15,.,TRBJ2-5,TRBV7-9,CASSLLRGPQETQYF,TGTGCCAGCAGCTTACTGAGGGGGCCCCAAGAGACCCAGTACTTC
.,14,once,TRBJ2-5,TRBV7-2,CASSFTGSQETQYF,TGTGCCAGCAGCTTTACCGGGAGCCAGGAGACCCAGTACTTC
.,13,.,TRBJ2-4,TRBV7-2,CASSSLQGNIQYF,TGTGCCAGCAGCTCCCTCCAGGGAAACATTCAGTACTTC
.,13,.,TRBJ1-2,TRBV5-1,CASSLDSNYGYTF,TGCGCCAGCAGCTTGGACAGCAACTATGGCTACACCTTC
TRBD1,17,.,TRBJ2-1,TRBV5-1,CASSPDPGQGSYNEQFF,TGCGCCAGCAGCCCCGACCCGGGACAGGGATCCTACAATGAGCAGTTCTTC
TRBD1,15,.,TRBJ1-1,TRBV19,CATRLRGRGNTEAFF,TGTGCCACCCGGTTGAGGGGGCGCGGGAACACTGAAGCTTTCTTT
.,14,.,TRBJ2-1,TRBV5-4,CASSSKQGYDEQFF,TGTGCCAGCAGCTCCAAACAGGGTTACGATGAGCAGTTCTTC
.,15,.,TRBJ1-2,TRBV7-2,CASSLGGRLNYGYTF,TGTGCCAGCAGCTTAGGTGGCAGGCTTAACTATGGCTACACCTTC
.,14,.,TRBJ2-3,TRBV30,CAWSVGGNADTQYF,TGTGCCTGGAGTGTAGGGGGTAACGCAGATACGCAGTATTTT
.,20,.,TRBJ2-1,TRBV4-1,CASSPSRPGARGSSYNEQFF,TGCGCCAGCAGCCCATCAAGGCCCGGCGCGAGAGGGAGCTCCTACAATGAGCAGTTCTTC
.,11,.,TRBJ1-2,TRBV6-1,CASSPSDGYTF,TGTGCCAGCAGTCCTTCTGATGGCTACACCTTC
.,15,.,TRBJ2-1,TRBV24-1,CATSDFLAPYNEQFF,TGTGCCACCAGTGATTTTCTAGCCCCCTACAATGAGCAGTTCTTC
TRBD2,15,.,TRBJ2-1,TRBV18,CASSPLASGRNEQFF,TGTGCCAGCTCACCATTGGCTAGCGGGCGGAATGAGCAGTTCTTC
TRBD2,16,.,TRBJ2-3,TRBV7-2,CASSLRLAGVGDTQYF,TGTGCCAGCAGCTTAAGACTAGCGGGAGTTGGAGATACGCAGTATTTT
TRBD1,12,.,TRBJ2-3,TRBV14,CASSRQGYTQYF,TGTGCCAGCAGCCGACAGGGCTATACGCAGTATTTT
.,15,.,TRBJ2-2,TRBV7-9,CASSLGARDTGELFF,TGTGCCAGCAGCTTAGGGGCCAGGGACACCGGGGAGCTGTTTTTT
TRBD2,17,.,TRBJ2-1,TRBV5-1,CASSPVQTSGGDNEQFF,TGCGCCAGCAGCCCGGTGCAGACTAGCGGGGGGGACAATGAGCAGTTCTTC
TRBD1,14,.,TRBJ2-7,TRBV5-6,CASSLSQGWYEQYF,TGTGCCAGCAGCCTATCACAGGGGTGGTACGAGCAGTACTTC
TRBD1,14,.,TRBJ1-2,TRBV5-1,CASSERQGGTAYTF,TGCGCCAGCAGCGAACGACAGGGAGGAACGGCCTACACCTTC
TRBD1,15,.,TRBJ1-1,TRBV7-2,CASSFIDRGNTEAFF,TGTGCCAGCAGCTTTATCGACAGGGGGAACACTGAAGCTTTCTTT
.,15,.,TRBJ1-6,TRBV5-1,CASTSAGGIGSPLHF,TGCGCCAGCACTTCGGCCGGAGGGATTGGTTCACCCCTCCACTTT
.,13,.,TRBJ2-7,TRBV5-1,CASSSQGTYEQYF,TGCGCCAGCAGCTCACAGGGAACCTACGAGCAGTACTTC
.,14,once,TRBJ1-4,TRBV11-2,CASKSDRTNEKLFF,TGTGCCAGCAAGTCGGACAGAACTAATGAAAAACTGTTTTTT
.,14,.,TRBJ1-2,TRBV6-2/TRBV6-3,CASSYADSPYGYTF,TGTGCCAGCAGTTACGCCGACAGCCCCTATGGCTACACCTTC
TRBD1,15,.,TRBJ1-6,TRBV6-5,CASSRTGESNSPLHF,TGTGCCAGCAGCCGCACAGGGGAGAGTAATTCACCCCTCCACTTT
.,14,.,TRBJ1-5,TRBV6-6,CASHKQGSNQPQHF,TGTGCCAGCCACAAACAGGGTTCCAATCAGCCCCAGCATTTT
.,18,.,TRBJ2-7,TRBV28,CASSFGGASDRTPYEQYF,TGTGCCAGCAGTTTTGGGGGGGCCTCAGACAGGACCCCCTACGAGCAGTACTTC
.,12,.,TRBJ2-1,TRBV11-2,CASSFGVGEQFF,TGTGCCAGCAGCTTCGGGGTTGGTGAGCAGTTCTTC
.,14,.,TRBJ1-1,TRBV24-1,CATSDSGRNTEAFF,TGTGCCACCAGTGATTCAGGGCGGAACACTGAAGCTTTCTTT
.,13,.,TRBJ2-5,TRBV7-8,CASARGSQETQYF,TGTGCCAGCGCAAGGGGGAGCCAAGAGACCCAGTACTTC
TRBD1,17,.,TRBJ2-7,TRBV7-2,CASSQRGDSNPSYEQYF,TGTGCCAGCAGCCAACGAGGGGACAGTAATCCTTCCTACGAGCAGTACTTC
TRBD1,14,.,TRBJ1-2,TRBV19,CASSIPYGQGGYTF,TGTGCCAGTAGTATACCCTATGGACAGGGGGGCTACACCTTC
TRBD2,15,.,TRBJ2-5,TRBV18,CASSPIVAGQETQYF,TGTGCCAGCTCACCAATTGTAGCGGGGCAAGAGACCCAGTACTTC
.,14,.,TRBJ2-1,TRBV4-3,CASQPVIGGNEQFF,TGCGCCAGCCAACCCGTGATCGGAGGCAATGAGCAGTTCTTC
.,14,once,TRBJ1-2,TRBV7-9,CASSLGGQSAGYTF,TGTGCCAGCAGCTTAGGCGGTCAGTCCGCGGGCTACACCTTC
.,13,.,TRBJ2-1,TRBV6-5,CASSYQGWNEQFF,TGTGCCAGCAGTTACCAGGGATGGAATGAGCAGTTCTTC
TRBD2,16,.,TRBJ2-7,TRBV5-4,CASSGGDWGGSYEQYF,TGTGCCAGCAGCGGGGGGGACTGGGGTGGCTCCTACGAGCAGTACTTC
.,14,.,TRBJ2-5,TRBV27,CASSFLGQGETQYF,TGTGCCAGCAGTTTTCTCGGGCAGGGAGAGACCCAGTACTTC
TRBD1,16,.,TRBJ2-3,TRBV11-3,CASSLDRTGYTDTQYF,TGTGCCAGCAGCTTAGACCGGACAGGATACACAGATACGCAGTATTTT
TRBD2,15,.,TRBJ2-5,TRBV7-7,CASSSSLAVQETQYF,TGTGCTAGCAGCTCATCACTAGCGGTTCAAGAGACCCAGTACTTC
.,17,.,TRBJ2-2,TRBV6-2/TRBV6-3,CASSQPWTTKSTGELFF,TGTGCCAGCAGTCAGCCATGGACTACTAAGTCCACCGGGGAGCTGTTTTTT
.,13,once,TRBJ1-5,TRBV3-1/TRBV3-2,CASSRANYQPQHF,TGTGCCAGCAGCCGGGCCAATTATCAGCCCCAGCATTTT
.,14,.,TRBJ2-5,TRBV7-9,CASSLERQQETQYF,TGTGCCAGCAGCTTAGAACGACAGCAAGAGACCCAGTACTTC
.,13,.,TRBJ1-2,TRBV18,CASSPLSSSGYTF,TGTGCCAGCTCACCTCTGAGTTCTAGTGGCTACACCTTC
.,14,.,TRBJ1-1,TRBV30,CAWSITQLNTEAFF,TGTGCCTGGAGCATAACACAGTTGAACACTGAAGCTTTCTTT
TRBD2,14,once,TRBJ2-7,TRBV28,CASSPGGGPYEQYF,TGTGCCAGCAGCCCCGGGGGGGGACCCTACGAGCAGTACTTC
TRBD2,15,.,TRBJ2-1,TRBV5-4,CASSLDRGRTNEQFF,TGTGCCAGCAGCTTGGATCGCGGGAGGACCAATGAGCAGTTCTTC
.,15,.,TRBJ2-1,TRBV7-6,CASSQYGTDNNEQFF,TGTGCCAGCAGCCAGTACGGGACTGACAACAATGAGCAGTTCTTC